The sequence of this TCR beta chain was determined in a study of blood T cells in healthy people across ages. PCR was performed a second time for 7 to 11 cycles using a sample-barcoded 5' primer and a J-beta primer mix. TCRdb reprocessed the 5' RACE reads via MiXCR and lists one record per CDR3 protein. In the table there are hundreds of thousands of distinct CDR3 sequences, 40% to 50% of which are singletons. Regarding this clonotype: The junction departs from the called germline gene at one end, perhaps through a read error.

The CDR3 has 12 amino acids. From germline, CDR1 is DFQATT and CDR2 SNEGSKA (reference sequence). Researchers report isolating at least 6.5 million PBMCs per sample. There were at least 5 micrograms of total RNA extracted from every sample. The TCR originated in a man aged 60 to 69 in good health. This chain links TRBV20-1 with TRBJ1-2; D not certain. The sample consisted of blood. In DNA, the CDR3 is TGCTGTGCTAGCGAGGGCCGGCTGGCCTACACCTTC. Its translation: CCASEGRLAYTF.